This passage covers 12 T cell receptor beta chains from one sample sequenced in a study of OX40 agonist ivuxolimab in advanced cancers. Repertoires were generated with immunoSEQ multiplex PCR, while TCRdb's copy carries only in-frame clones and drops some. The table includes around 84,000 clones, around nine tenths detected once. Sequencing was performed on CD4+ or CD8+ T cells sorted from blood, taken in a trial of the OX40 agonist ivuxolimab. All receptors come from an adult with an advanced solid tumor such as melanoma, head and neck, liver or kidney cancer.

This clone has a single count. The chain joins TRBV7-2 to TRBJ1-2; D not resolved. This CDR3 has 13 residues. Germline CDR1 SGHTA, CDR2 FQGNSA. Trimming removed 3 bases from V and 7 bases from J, with 12 bases in between. The CDR3 reads CASSFSMESGYTF. The CDR3 region has the DNA TGTGCCAGCAGCTTCAGTATGGAGAGTGGCTACACCTTC.

The chain has TRBV28 and TRBJ2-2; D is undetermined. The CDR3 runs 15 residues. Trimming pared 6 bases from V and 4 bases from J, leaving 15 bases between. Germline lookup yields CDR1 MDHEN and CDR2 SYDVKM. The CDR3 nucleotides read TGTGCCAGCAGCCTTTCGAGCCTGCCCACCGGGGAGCTGTTTTTT. As protein: CASSLSSLPTGELFF. Full variable domain (rest looked up from reference TRBV28 and TRBJ2-2): DVKVTQSSRYLVKRTGEKVFLECVQDMDHENMFWYRQDPGLGLRLIYFSYDVKMKEKGDIPEGYSVSREKKERFSLILESASTNQTSMYLCASSLSSLPTGELFFGEGSRLTVL.

This clone was seen a handful of times. V and J are TRBV4-2 and TRBJ1-4; 9 positions agree with TRBD1. The CDR3 consists of 16 residues. Per germline, CDR1 LGHNA and CDR2 YNFKEQ. J gave up 7 bases and V 1 base, and 7 bases lay outside the gene matches. In DNA form, the CDR3 reads TGTGCCAGCAGCCAAGTCGCACAGGGGGCTGGTGAAAAACTGTTTTTT. It translates to CASSQVAQGAGEKLFF.

V usage is TRBV5-6 and J usage is TRBJ2-4; D is unclear. V shed 2 bases and J shed 2 bases, with 8 bases lying between them. Germline loops: CDR1 SGHDT, CDR2 YYEEEE. The CDR3 covers 14 residues. CDR3 nucleotide sequence: TGTGCCAGCAGCTTAATGGGGACCAAAAACATTCAGTACTTC. Translation gives CASSLMGTKNIQYF.

The gene calls are TRBV19 and TRBJ2-2; D is unclear. The germline V gene has CDR1 LNHDA and CDR2 SQIVND (reference sequence). With 3 bases removed from V and 6 bases from J, the gap between germline ends came to 8 bases. The CDR3 covers 13 residues. CDR3 in DNA: TGTGCCAGTAGTATGAGCTCCCCCGGGGAGCTGTTTTTT. Translated, it gives CASSMSSPGELFF.

V usage is TRBV5-5 and J usage is TRBJ1-2; weak D call: TRBD1 (6 bases). CDR1 is SGHKS and CDR2 is YYEKEE in the germline V gene (reference sequence). The V and J ends lost 2 bases and 2 bases respectively, with 10 bases between them. The CDR3 totals 14 residues. CDR3 in amino acids: CASSFGGPNYGYTF. CDR3 DNA: TGTGCCAGCAGCTTCGGGGGGCCCAACTATGGCTACACCTTC.

For this clone: The same CDR3 arises from other DNA sequences in this sample as well. The CDR3 nucleotides read TGCAGTGCTAGAGGGCCAGATACGCAGTATTTT. Its translation is CSARGPDTQYF. V gene TRBV20-1 combines with J gene TRBJ2-3; no clear D gene. This CDR3 is built from 11 residues. Germline assignment: CDR1 DFQATT and CDR2 SNEGSKA (reference sequence). Trimming removed 1 base from V and 4 bases from J, with 3 bases in between.

V is TRBV18 and J is TRBJ1-2; D is unresolved. Germline CDR1 is KGHSH and CDR2 is LQKENI. The CDR3 totals 15 residues. V shed 6 bases and J shed 4 bases, with 18 bases lying between them. The chain's CDR3 is CASSAGPPGGYGYTF. The CDR3 DNA reads TGTGCCAGCTCTGCCGGGCCCCCAGGCGGCTATGGCTACACCTTC.

The V call is TRBV18, the J call TRBJ2-1, with D uncertain. CDR3 size: 15 residues. Germline V gene data show CDR1 as KGHSH and CDR2 as LQKENI. V gave up 1 base and J gave up 5 bases, with 12 bases separating them. The CDR3 loop is CASSPQAANHNEQFF. The CDR3 DNA is TGTGCCAGCTCACCACAGGCGGCGAATCACAATGAGCAGTTCTTC.

The V call is TRBV6-6, the J call TRBJ2-7; 8 bases are a match to TRBD2. Germline trimming cut 5 bases from V and 4 bases from J; bases unmatched to any gene: 4. CDR3 length equals 13 residues. The germline gives CDR1 MNHNY, CDR2 SVGAGI (reference sequence). In DNA form, the CDR3 reads TGTGCCAGCAGTCCGGGAGGGGTGTACGAGCAGTACTTC. Encoded protein: CASSPGGVYEQYF.

The rearrangement uses TRBV9 and TRBJ1-5; D remains unclear. In germline, CDR1 is SGDLS, CDR2 YYNGEE. The CDR3 length is 15 residues. V was cut by 0 bases and J by 4 bases, with 11 bases left in between. DNA for the CDR3: TGTGCCAGCAGCGTAGGAGGTCAGAGGAATCAGCCCCAGCATTTT. Encoded protein: CASSVGGQRNQPQHF.

This clone was seen only once. V and J are TRBV7-3 and TRBJ2-2; D call uncertain. The CDR3 covers 16 residues. Trimming left V 5 bases short and J 1 base short, with 14 bases between. Germline V CDR1 and CDR2: SGHTA, FQGTGA. CDR3 region: CASSQQRIENTGELFF. The DNA of the CDR3 is TGTGCCAGCAGCCAACAGCGTATCGAGAACACCGGGGAGCTGTTTTTT.